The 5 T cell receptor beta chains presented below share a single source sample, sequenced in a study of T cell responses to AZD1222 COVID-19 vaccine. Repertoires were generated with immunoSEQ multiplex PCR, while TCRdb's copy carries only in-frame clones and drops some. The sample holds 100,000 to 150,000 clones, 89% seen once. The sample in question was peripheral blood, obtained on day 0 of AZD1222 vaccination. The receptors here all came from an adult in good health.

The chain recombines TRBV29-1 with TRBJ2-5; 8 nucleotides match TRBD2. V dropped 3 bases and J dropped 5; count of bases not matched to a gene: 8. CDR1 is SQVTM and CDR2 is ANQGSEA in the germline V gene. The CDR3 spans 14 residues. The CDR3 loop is CSVDPAGGLETQYF. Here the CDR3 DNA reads TGCAGCGTTGATCCCGCGGGGGGATTGGAGACCCAGTACTTC. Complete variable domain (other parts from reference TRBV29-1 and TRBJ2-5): SAVISQKPSRDICQRGTSLTIQCQVDSQVTMMFWYRQQPGQSLTLIATANQGSEATYESGFVIDKFPISRPNLTFSTLTVSNMSPEDSSIYLCSVDPAGGLETQYFGPGTRLLVL.

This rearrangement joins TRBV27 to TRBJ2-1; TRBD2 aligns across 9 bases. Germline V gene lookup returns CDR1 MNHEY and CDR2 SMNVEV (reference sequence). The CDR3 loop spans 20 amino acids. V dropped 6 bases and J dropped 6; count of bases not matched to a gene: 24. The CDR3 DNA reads TGTGCCAGCAGATCCCTGGGGGGGACACTCGGGACTAGCCGCCTCAATGAGCAGTTCTTC. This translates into CASRSLGGTLGTSRLNEQFF.

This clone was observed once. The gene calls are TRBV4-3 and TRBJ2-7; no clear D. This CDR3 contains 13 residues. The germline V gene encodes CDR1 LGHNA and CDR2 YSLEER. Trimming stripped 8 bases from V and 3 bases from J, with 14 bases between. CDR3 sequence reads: CASRMDEGYEQYF. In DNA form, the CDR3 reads TGCGCCAGCCGGATGGATGAAGGCTACGAGCAGTACTTC.

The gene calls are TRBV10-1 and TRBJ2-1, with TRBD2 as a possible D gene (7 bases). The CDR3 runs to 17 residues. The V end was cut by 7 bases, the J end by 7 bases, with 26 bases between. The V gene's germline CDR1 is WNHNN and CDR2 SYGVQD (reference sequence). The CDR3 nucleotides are TGCGCCAGCAATGACAATTCCTTAGGGGGGGTAGGAAATGAGCAGTTCTTC. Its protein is CASNDNSLGGVGNEQFF.

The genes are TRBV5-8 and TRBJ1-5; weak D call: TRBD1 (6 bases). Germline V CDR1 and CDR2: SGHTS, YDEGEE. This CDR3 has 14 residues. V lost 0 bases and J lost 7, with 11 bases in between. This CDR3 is CASSLGRGWQPQHF. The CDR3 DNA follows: TGTGCCAGCAGCTTGGGCAGGGGTTGGCAGCCCCAGCATTTT.